Listed here are 29 T cell receptor beta chains from one sample, sequenced in a study of cytomegalovirus exposure and HLA in healthy donors. Primers for the PCR totalled 60 Vbeta and 13 Jbeta. Data came from immunoSEQ multiplex PCR; TCRdb stores just in-frame clones and leaves some out. The profile shows approximately 120,000 clones, about three quarters of them singletons. Sequencing was carried out using PBMCs. The receptors here all came from a woman in her twenties or thirties in good health and CMV-seronegative.

The chain combines TRBV6-4 with TRBJ2-1, with TRBD2 matching 7 bases. The V and J ends lost 0 bases and 0 bases, in that order; junction bases with no gene match: 11. The CDR3 is made up of 19 amino acids. The germline CDR1 and CDR2 sequences are MRHNA and SNTAGT. CDR3 sequence (DNA): TGTGCCAGCAGTGACTCCTTGACTAGCATGAGGGGCTCCTACAATGAGCAGTTCTTC. This translates into CASSDSLTSMRGSYNEQFF.

The chain links TRBV15 to TRBJ2-5; TRBD2 matches at 10 bases. CDR3 size: 17 residues. Trimming cost V 1 base and J 4 bases; bases outside gene matches: 9. Germline CDR1 is LNHNV and CDR2 is YYDKDF (reference sequence). CDR3 region: CATSRVPSGGGRETQYF. The CDR3 DNA follows: TGTGCCACCAGCAGAGTCCCTAGCGGGGGAGGGCGAGAGACCCAGTACTTC. The complete variable domain, with remaining parts taken from reference TRBV15 and TRBJ2-5, reads DAMVIQNPRYQVTQFGKPVTLSCSQTLNHNVMYWYQQKSSQAPKLLFHYYDKDFNNEADTPDNFQSRRPNTSFCFLDIRSPGLGDTAMYLCATSRVPSGGGRETQYFGPGTRLLVL.

The J gene is TRBJ2-2, the V gene TRBV7-3; D is possibly TRBD1 (5 bases). This CDR3 is built from 16 residues. Trimming took 5 bases from V and 4 from J, leaving 17 bases between them. Germline V lookup: CDR1 SGHTA, CDR2 FQGTGA. The CDR3 here is CASSLGHTSTTGELFF. In nucleotides, the CDR3 is TGTGCCAGCAGCCTTGGACACACCAGCACCACCGGGGAGCTGTTTTTT.

CDR3 DNA sequence: TGTGCCTGGACGGACAGGTCTAACTATGGCTACACCTTC. This gives the protein CAWTDRSNYGYTF. The chain links TRBV30 to TRBJ1-2, with TRBD1 identical over 7 bases. After removal of 4 bases from V and 0 bases from J, the junction contained 2 bases not matched to a gene. Germline V gene lookup returns CDR1 GTSNPN and CDR2 SVGIG (reference sequence). The CDR3 is made up of 13 amino acids.

This clone occurred a few times. V and J are TRBV9 and TRBJ2-2; 7 nucleotides match TRBD1. The CDR3 extends over 18 amino acids. Trimming took 0 bases from V and 1 from J; bases not matched to a gene: 9. Germline CDR1 reads SGDLS; CDR2 reads YYNGEE. The CDR3 protein is CASSVDLGQGVNTGELFF. The CDR3 region has the DNA TGTGCCAGCAGCGTAGATCTAGGGCAGGGGGTGAACACCGGGGAGCTGTTTTTT.

This chain joins TRBV27 and TRBJ1-5; D perhaps matches TRBD1 (6 bases). V shed 2 bases and J shed 0 bases, with 14 bases lying between them. CDR3 length equals 17 residues. In germline, CDR1 is MNHEY, CDR2 SMNVEV (reference sequence). CDR3 in DNA: TGTGCCAGCAGTTTACGGGCGACAGGAAATAGCAATCAGCCCCAGCATTTT. It encodes CASSLRATGNSNQPQHF.

The CDR3 coding sequence is TGTGCCAGTAGTATATTCGGGCCGGGGGATGGCTACACCTTC. Translated, it gives CASSIFGPGDGYTF. The rearrangement uses TRBV19 and TRBJ1-2; D might be TRBD1 (5 bases). The V gene lost 2 bases and the J gene lost 6 bases, with 13 bases spanning the gap. The CDR3 covers 14 residues. Looked up from germline, CDR1 is LNHDA and CDR2 is SQIVND (reference sequence). The entire variable domain, with the rest obtained from reference TRBV19 and TRBJ1-2, is as follows: DGGITQSPKYLFRKEGQNVTLSCEQNLNHDAMYWYRQDPGQGLRLIYYSQIVNDFQKGDIAEGYSVSREKKESFPLTVTSAQKNPTAFYLCASSIFGPGDGYTFGSGTRLTVV.

The chain carries TRBV5-4 and TRBJ2-1, with D possibly being TRBD1 (5 bases). Trimming removed 4 bases at V and 0 bases at J, with 11 bases between. The CDR3 is 15 residues long. Germline V gene data show CDR1 as SGHNT and CDR2 as YYREEE (reference sequence). CDR3 amino acids: CASSSDSASYNEQFF. In nucleotides, the CDR3 is TGTGCCAGCAGCAGTGACAGTGCCTCCTACAATGAGCAGTTCTTC.

V gene TRBV29-1 combines with J gene TRBJ1-1; possible D gene TRBD1, 5 bases. The ends were cut back, 7 bases at V and 4 bases at J, with 22 bases in the middle. This CDR3 is 15 amino acids long. Germline lookup yields CDR1 SQVTM and CDR2 ANQGSEA. This CDR3 reads CSDSWGGSGFTEAFF. For the CDR3, the DNA is TGCAGCGATAGCTGGGGGGGGAGCGGCTTCACTGAAGCTTTCTTT.

The chain joins TRBV19 to TRBJ1-1; D gene uncertain. The germline V gene encodes CDR1 LNHDA and CDR2 SQIVND (reference sequence). The CDR3 extends over 14 amino acids. The V end lost 1 base, the J end lost 1 base, and 7 bases lay between the germline ends. CDR3 sequence (DNA): TGTGCCAGTAGTATAGCCCCGGGGAACACTGAAGCTTTCTTT. Its protein product is CASSIAPGNTEAFF.

Only a few counts were recorded for this clone. The J gene is TRBJ2-2, the V gene TRBV5-1; 9 nucleotides match TRBD1. The CDR3 is made up of 14 amino acids. J was trimmed by 4 bases and V by 10 bases; bases with no gene match: 8. Germline CDR1 is SGHRS and CDR2 is YFSETQ. The CDR3 DNA is TGCGCCTCACGACAGGGGGAAACCACCGGGGAGCTGTTTTTT. Translating gives CASRQGETTGELFF.

This clone occurred once. The gene calls are TRBV6-5 and TRBJ1-5; D perhaps matches TRBD1 (5 bases). Trimming shortened V by 4 bases and J by 5 bases, and 12 bases separated the two germline ends. This CDR3 has 14 amino acids. The germline V gene has CDR1 MNHEY and CDR2 SVGAGI. The CDR3, as DNA: TGTGCCAGCAGTTTCGCAGGGAGGGATCAGCCCCAGCATTTT. It specifies CASSFAGRDQPQHF.

J is TRBJ2-2 and V is TRBV6-5; the match to TRBD1 covers 7 bases. The V gene's germline CDR1 is MNHEY and CDR2 SVGAGI. The trim removed 6 bases at V and 1 base at J, leaving 2 bases unmatched. The CDR3 is 14 residues long. The CDR3 coding sequence is TGTGCCAGCAGGAGGACAGGGAACACCGGGGAGCTGTTTTTT. Protein sequence: CASRRTGNTGELFF.

The chain couples TRBV5-4 to TRBJ2-7; possible D gene TRBD1, 5 bases. Germline V gene data show CDR1 as SGHNT and CDR2 as YYREEE (reference sequence). The CDR3 sequence is 17 residues long. V was pared by 3 bases and J by 0 bases, with 19 bases between. CDR3 coding DNA: TGTGCCAGCAGCTATAATGCAGGGTGTTTCGGCTCCTACGAGCAGTACTTC. Its translation is CASSYNAGCFGSYEQYF.

The chain joins TRBV4-1 to TRBJ1-2; D remains ambiguous. Trimming stripped 0 bases from V and 2 bases from J, with 19 bases between. The CDR3 is made up of 18 amino acids. Germline assignment: CDR1 MGHRA and CDR2 YSYEKL. The CDR3 region is CASSQEDGRTSLNYGYTF. The CDR3 bases are TGCGCCAGCAGCCAAGAGGACGGTCGGACTTCTCTAAACTATGGCTACACCTTC.

In its sample, this clone was seen a few times. The V and J genes are TRBV9 and TRBJ2-3, with TRBD2 matching 8 bases. The germline V gene encodes CDR1 SGDLS and CDR2 YYNGEE. Germline trimming cut 2 bases from V and 3 bases from J; bases unmatched to any gene: 5. The CDR3 is made up of 15 amino acids. CDR3: CASSVSRLATDTQYF. The CDR3 region has the DNA TGTGCCAGCAGCGTGTCGCGACTAGCGACAGATACGCAGTATTTT.

The chain uses TRBV12-5 and TRBJ2-7; 10 bases are a match to TRBD2. This CDR3 has 15 amino acids. Losses at the gene ends were 5 bases for V and 3 bases for J; bases not matched to a gene: 7. Per germline, CDR1 LGHNT and CDR2 FRNRAP. CDR3 protein: CASGQGTSADYEQYF. The CDR3, as DNA: TGTGCTAGTGGTCAAGGGACTAGCGCGGACTACGAGCAGTACTTC.

This clone has just one count. CDR3 protein: CASSNTRDRNQETQYF. CDR3 nucleotides: TGTGCCAGTAGTAATACCCGGGACAGAAACCAAGAGACCCAGTACTTC. This chain links TRBV19 with TRBJ2-5, with 7 bases fitting TRBD1. The trim removed 4 bases at V and 0 bases at J, leaving 8 bases unmatched. The CDR3 extends over 16 amino acids. CDR1 and CDR2 from the germline V gene are LNHDA and SQIVND (reference sequence).

The chain links TRBV11-2 to TRBJ2-7, with 13 bases matching TRBD2. Losses at the gene ends were 2 bases for V and 5 bases for J; bases not matched to a gene: 12. Germline values: CDR1 SGHAT, CDR2 FQNNGV. CDR3 length: 18 residues. The CDR3 DNA is TGTGCCAGCAGCTTATCTTTGGGACTAGCGGGAAACGGGGACGAGCAGTACTTC. Its protein is CASSLSLGLAGNGDEQYF.

The chain combines TRBV19 with TRBJ2-1; TRBD2 is a possible D gene (5 bases). Germline values: CDR1 LNHDA, CDR2 SQIVND (reference sequence). The CDR3 is 15 residues long. V lost 6 bases to trimming and J lost 0 bases, with 12 bases between them. The CDR3 is CASSPRESSYNEQFF. CDR3 DNA: TGTGCCAGTAGCCCCCGGGAAAGCTCCTACAATGAGCAGTTCTTC.

This sequence joins TRBV11-3 and TRBJ2-3; TRBD2 might be the D (6 bases). Trimming stripped 1 base from V and 1 base from J, with 12 bases between. CDR1 SGHNT and CDR2 YENEEA come from the germline V gene. CDR3 size: 16 residues. The CDR3 sequence is CASSLGRLGRTDTQYF. DNA of the CDR3: TGTGCCAGCAGCTTAGGTCGACTAGGACGCACAGATACGCAGTATTTT. The whole variable domain, filled in from reference TRBV11-3 and TRBJ2-3, reads EAGVVQSPRYKIIEKKQPVAFWCNPISGHNTLYWYLQNLGQGPELLIRYENEEAVDDSQLPKDRFSAERLKGVDSTLKIQPAELGDSAVYLCASSLGRLGRTDTQYFGPGTRLTVL.

This chain links TRBV30 with TRBJ2-6; maybe TRBD2 (5 bases). The CDR3 runs 15 residues. The V end lost 0 bases, the J end lost 3 bases, and 9 bases lay between the germline ends. Germline V gives CDR1 GTSNPN, CDR2 SVGIG (reference sequence). The CDR3 spells CAWSVREGGANVLTF. CDR3 in DNA: TGTGCCTGGAGTGTACGGGAAGGTGGGGCCAACGTCCTGACTTTC.

V and J are TRBV7-3 and TRBJ2-1; 11 bases agree with TRBD2. CDR1 and CDR2 (germline): SGHTA, FQGTGA. CDR3 length: 16 residues. V was clipped by 5 bases and J by 4 bases; unmatched bases: 7. The CDR3 DNA reads TGTGCCAGCAGCGGGTACACTAGCGGGGGTTACAATGAGCAGTTCTTC. This translates into CASSGYTSGGYNEQFF.

This clone appeared a single time. V usage is TRBV11-1 and J usage is TRBJ1-1; D gene ambiguous. V lost 5 bases to trimming and J lost 0 bases, with 10 bases between them. The CDR3 spans 14 residues. CDR1 is SGHAT and CDR2 is FQDESV in the germline V gene (reference sequence). The CDR3, as DNA: TGTGCCAGCAGCCACGGAGCCATGAACACTGAAGCTTTCTTT. Its translation: CASSHGAMNTEAFF.

The genes are TRBV2 and TRBJ1-1; D is uncertain. Germline V gene data show CDR1 as SNHLY and CDR2 as FYNNEI. V lost 7 bases and J lost 1, with 4 bases in between. The CDR3 runs 11 residues. CDR3 loop: CASIRNTEAFF. The CDR3 DNA is TGTGCCAGCATCAGGAACACTGAAGCTTTCTTT.

The chain joins TRBV7-8 to TRBJ1-2, with TRBD1 as a possible D gene (6 bases). The V and J ends lost 5 bases and 4 bases respectively, with 14 bases between them. CDR1 and CDR2 (germline): SGHVS, FQNEAQ. The CDR3 sequence is 14 residues long. The CDR3 here is CASSLRTAPYGYTF. The CDR3 DNA reads TGTGCCAGCAGCCTGCGGACAGCCCCCTATGGCTACACCTTC.

As concerns this clone: Compared with germline, one end of the junction differs, possibly owing to a read error. Within the sample, other DNA sequences also encode this same CDR3. This chain uses TRBV7-9 with TRBJ2-7; maybe TRBD1 (5 bases). CDR3 length: 12 amino acids. Germline values: CDR1 SEHNR, CDR2 FQNEAQ (reference sequence). The CDR3 spells CSSSLTGDEQYF. As DNA, the CDR3 is TGTTCCAGCAGCCTTACAGGAGATGAGCAGTACTTC.

The chain carries TRBV30 and TRBJ1-1, with unresolved D. The CDR3 totals 13 residues. Trimming removed 3 bases at V and 4 bases at J, with 12 bases between. Looked up from germline, CDR1 is GTSNPN and CDR2 is SVGIG (reference sequence). The CDR3 sequence: CAWSGSSITEAFF. The CDR3 nucleotides are TGTGCCTGGAGCGGTTCTTCGATCACTGAAGCTTTCTTT.

This chain uses TRBV19 with TRBJ2-7, with TRBD1 matching over 8 bases. V lost 4 bases and J lost 3; bases outside the gene matches: 5. CDR1 and CDR2 from the germline V gene are LNHDA and SQIVND (reference sequence). The CDR3 has 14 residues. CDR3 DNA: TGTGCCAGTAGTACCGGACAGGGTCGCTACGAGCAGTACTTC. Translated: CASSTGQGRYEQYF.